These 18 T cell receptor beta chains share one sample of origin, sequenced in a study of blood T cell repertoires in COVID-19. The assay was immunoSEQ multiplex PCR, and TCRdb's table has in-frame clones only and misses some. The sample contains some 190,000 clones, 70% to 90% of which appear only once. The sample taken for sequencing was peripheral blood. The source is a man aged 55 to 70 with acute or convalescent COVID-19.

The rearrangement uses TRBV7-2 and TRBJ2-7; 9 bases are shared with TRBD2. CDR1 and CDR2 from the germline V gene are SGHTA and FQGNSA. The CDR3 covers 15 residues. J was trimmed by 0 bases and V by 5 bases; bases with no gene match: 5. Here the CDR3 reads CASSPRGGLSYEQYF. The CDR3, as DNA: TGTGCCAGCAGCCCGCGGGGGGGGCTCTCCTACGAGCAGTACTTC.

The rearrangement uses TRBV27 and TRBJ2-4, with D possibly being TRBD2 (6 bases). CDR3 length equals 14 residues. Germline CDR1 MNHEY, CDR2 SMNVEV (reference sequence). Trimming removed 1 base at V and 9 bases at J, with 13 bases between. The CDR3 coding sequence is TGTGCCAGCAGTTTATTGGAGGGAGTTGGCATTCAGTACTTC. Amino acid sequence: CASSLLEGVGIQYF.

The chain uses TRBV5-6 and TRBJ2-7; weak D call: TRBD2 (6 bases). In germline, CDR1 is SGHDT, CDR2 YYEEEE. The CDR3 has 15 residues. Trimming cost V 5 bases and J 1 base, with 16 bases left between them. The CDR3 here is CASSPLARRSYEQYF. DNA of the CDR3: TGTGCCAGCAGTCCCCTAGCGAGACGGTCCTACGAGCAGTACTTC. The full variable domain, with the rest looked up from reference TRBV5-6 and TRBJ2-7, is DAGVTQSPTHLIKTRGQQVTLRCSPKSGHDTVSWYQQALGQGPQFIFQYYEEEERQRGNFPDRFSGHQFPNYSSELNVNALLLGDSALYLCASSPLARRSYEQYFGPGTRLTVT.

Here the CDR3 reads CATSPRDRGYDEQFF. The CDR3 DNA reads TGTGCCACCAGCCCGCGGGACAGGGGATACGATGAGCAGTTCTTC. The V call is TRBV15, the J call TRBJ2-1, with TRBD1 matching over 10 bases. CDR3 length: 15 amino acids. CDR1 LNHNV and CDR2 YYDKDF come from the germline V gene (reference sequence). V gave up 5 bases and J gave up 8 bases; unmatched junction bases: 9.

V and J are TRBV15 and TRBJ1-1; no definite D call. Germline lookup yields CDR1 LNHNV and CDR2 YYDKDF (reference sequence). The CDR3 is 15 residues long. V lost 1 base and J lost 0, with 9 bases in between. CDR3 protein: CATSRGGGLNTEAFF. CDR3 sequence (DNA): TGTGCCACCAGCAGAGGAGGAGGGCTGAACACTGAAGCTTTCTTT.

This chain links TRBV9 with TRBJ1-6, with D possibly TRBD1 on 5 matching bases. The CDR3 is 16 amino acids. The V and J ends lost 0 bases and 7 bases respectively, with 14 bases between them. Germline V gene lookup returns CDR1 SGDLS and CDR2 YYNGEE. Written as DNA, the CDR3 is TGTGCCAGCAGCGTAGACGTGGGGACTCGGAATTCACCCCTCCACTTT. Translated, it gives CASSVDVGTRNSPLHF.

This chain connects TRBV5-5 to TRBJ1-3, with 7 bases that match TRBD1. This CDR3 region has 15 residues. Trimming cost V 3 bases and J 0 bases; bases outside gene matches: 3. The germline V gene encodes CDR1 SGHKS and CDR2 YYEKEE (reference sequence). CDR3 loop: CASSWGQNSGNTIYF. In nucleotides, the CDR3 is TGTGCCAGCAGCTGGGGACAGAACTCTGGAAACACCATATATTTT. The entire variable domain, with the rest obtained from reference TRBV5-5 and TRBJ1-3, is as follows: DAGVTQSPTHLIKTRGQQVTLRCSPISGHKSVSWYQQVLGQGPQFIFQYYEKEERGRGNFPDRFSARQFPNYSSELNVNALLLGDSALYLCASSWGQNSGNTIYFGEGSWLTVV.

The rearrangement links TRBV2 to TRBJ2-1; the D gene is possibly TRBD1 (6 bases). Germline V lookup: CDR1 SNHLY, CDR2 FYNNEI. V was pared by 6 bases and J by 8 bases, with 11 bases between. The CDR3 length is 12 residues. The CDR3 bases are TGTGCCAGCAGGCCACAGGGCTATGAGCAGTTCTTC. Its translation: CASRPQGYEQFF.

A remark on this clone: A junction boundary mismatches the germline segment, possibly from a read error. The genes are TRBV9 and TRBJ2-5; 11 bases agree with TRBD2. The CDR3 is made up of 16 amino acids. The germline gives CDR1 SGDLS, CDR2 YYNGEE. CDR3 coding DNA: TGTGCCAGCAGCGTTGGGGGACTAGCGGCTATTCTACAACGGCACTTC. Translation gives CASSVGGLAAILQRHF. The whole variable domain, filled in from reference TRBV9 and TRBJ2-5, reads DSGVTQTPKHLITATGQRVTLRCSPRSGDLSVYWYQQSLDQGLQFLIQYYNGEERAKGNILERFSAQQFPDLHSELNLSSLELGDSALYFCASSVGGLAAILQRHFGPGTRLLVL.

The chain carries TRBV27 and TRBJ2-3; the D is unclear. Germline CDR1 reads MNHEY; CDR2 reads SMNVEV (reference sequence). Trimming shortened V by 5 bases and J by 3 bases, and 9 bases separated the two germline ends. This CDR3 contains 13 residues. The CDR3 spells CASSKIITDTQYF. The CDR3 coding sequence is TGTGCCAGCAGTAAAATCATTACAGATACGCAGTATTTT.

The CDR3 DNA follows: TGTGCCAGCAGTTTATCCCGGTTCCAGGGGGGCACAGATACGCAGTATTTT. It yields the protein CASSLSRFQGGTDTQYF. The chain uses TRBV28 and TRBJ2-3; 7 bases map to TRBD1. Germline V gene sequence: CDR1 MDHEN, CDR2 SYDVKM. After removal of 1 base from V and 1 base from J, the junction contained 8 bases not matched to a gene. The CDR3 loop spans 17 amino acids.

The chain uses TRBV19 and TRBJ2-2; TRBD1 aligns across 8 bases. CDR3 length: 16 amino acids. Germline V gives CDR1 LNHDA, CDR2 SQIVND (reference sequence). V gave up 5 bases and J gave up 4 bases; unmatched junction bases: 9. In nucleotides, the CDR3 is TGTGCCAGTAGTCGCTCAGGGGGCCGGGGCACCGGGGAGCTGTTTTTT. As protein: CASSRSGGRGTGELFF.

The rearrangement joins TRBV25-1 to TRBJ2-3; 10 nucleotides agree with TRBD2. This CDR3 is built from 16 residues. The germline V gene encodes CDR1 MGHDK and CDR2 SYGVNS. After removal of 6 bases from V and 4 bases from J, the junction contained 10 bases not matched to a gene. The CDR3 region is CASRIASGGGSDTQYF. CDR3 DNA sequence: TGTGCCAGCAGAATAGCTAGCGGGGGAGGATCAGATACGCAGTATTTT. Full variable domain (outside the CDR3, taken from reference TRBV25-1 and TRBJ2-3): EADIYQTPRYLVIGTGKKITLECSQTMGHDKMYWYQQDPGMELHLIHYSYGVNSTEKGDLSSESTVSRIRTEHFPLTLESARPSHTSQYLCASRIASGGGSDTQYFGPGTRLTVL.

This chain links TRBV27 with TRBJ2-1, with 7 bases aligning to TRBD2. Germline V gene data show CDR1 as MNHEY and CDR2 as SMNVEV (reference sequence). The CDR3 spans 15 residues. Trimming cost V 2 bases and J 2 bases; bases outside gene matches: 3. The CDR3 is CASSLTAGAYNEQFF. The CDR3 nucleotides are TGTGCCAGCAGTTTAACGGCGGGAGCCTACAATGAGCAGTTCTTC.

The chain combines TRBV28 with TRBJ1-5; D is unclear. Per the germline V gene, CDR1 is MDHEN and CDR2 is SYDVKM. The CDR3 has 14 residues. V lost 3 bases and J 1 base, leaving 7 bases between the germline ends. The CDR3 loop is CASSFTVSNQPQHF. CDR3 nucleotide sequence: TGTGCCAGCAGTTTTACAGTGAGCAATCAGCCCCAGCATTTT.

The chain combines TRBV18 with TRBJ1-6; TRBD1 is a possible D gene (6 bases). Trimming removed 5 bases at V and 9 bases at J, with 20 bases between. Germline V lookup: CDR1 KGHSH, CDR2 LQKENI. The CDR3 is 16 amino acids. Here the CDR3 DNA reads TGTGCCAGCTCAGCTTCCGGGACACCTATTCGTTCACCCCTCCACTTT. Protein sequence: CASSASGTPIRSPLHF. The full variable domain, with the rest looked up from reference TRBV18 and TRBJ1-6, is NAGVMQNPRHLVRRRGQEARLRCSPMKGHSHVYWYRQLPEEGLKFMVYLQKENIIDESGMPKERFSAEFPKEGPSILRIQQVVRGDSAAYFCASSASGTPIRSPLHFGNGTRLTVT.

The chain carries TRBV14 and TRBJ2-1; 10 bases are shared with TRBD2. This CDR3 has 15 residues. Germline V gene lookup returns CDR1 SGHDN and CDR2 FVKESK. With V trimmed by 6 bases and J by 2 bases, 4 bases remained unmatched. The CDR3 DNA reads TGTGCCAGCAGACGAGCGGGAGGGCCCTACAATGAGCAGTTCTTC. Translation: CASRRAGGPYNEQFF. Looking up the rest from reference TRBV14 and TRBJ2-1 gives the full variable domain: EAGVTQFPSHSVIEKGQTVTLRCDPISGHDNLYWYRRVMGKEIKFLLHFVKESKQDESGMPNNRFLAERTGGTYSTLKVQPAELEDSGVYFCASRRAGGPYNEQFFGPGTRLTVL.

The CDR3 region has the DNA TGTGCCAGCTCACCACGTCTAGCGACTACCTACAATGAGCAGTTCTTC. Amino acids: CASSPRLATTYNEQFF. The rearrangement uses TRBV18 and TRBJ2-1, with D perhaps matching TRBD2 (6 bases). The CDR3 length is 16 residues. Trimming cost V 1 base and J 2 bases, with 12 bases left between them. Germline assignment: CDR1 KGHSH and CDR2 LQKENI.